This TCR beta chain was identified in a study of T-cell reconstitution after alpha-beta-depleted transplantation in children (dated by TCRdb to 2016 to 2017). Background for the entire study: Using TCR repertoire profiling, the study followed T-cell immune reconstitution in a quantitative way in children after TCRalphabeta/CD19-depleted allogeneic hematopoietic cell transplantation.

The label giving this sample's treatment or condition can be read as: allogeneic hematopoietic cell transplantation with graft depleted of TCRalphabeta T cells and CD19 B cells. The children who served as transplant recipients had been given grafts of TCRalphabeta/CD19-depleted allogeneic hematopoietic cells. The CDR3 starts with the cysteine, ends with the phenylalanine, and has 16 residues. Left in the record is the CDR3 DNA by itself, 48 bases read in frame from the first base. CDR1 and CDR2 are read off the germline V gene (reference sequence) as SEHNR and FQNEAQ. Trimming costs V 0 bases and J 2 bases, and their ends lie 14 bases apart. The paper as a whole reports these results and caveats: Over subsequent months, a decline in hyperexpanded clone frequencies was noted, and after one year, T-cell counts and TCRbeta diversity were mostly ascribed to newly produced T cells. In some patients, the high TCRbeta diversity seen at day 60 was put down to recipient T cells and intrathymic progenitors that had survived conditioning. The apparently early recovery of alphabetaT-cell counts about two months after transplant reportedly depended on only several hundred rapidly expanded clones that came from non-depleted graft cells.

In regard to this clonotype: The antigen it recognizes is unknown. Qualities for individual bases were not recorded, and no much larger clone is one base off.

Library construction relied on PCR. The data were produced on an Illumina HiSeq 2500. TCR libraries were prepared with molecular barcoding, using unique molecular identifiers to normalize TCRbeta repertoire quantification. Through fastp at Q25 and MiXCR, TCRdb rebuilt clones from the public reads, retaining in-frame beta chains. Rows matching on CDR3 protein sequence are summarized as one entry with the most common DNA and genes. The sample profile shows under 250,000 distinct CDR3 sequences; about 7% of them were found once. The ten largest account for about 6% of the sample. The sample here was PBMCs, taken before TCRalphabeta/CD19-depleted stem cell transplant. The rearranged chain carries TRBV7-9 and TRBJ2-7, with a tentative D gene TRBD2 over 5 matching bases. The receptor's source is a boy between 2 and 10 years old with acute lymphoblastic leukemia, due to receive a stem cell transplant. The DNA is TGTGCCAGCAGCTTAGCGGCCGGGGATAACCCCTACGAGCAGTACTTC. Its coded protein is CASSLAAGDNPYEQYF.